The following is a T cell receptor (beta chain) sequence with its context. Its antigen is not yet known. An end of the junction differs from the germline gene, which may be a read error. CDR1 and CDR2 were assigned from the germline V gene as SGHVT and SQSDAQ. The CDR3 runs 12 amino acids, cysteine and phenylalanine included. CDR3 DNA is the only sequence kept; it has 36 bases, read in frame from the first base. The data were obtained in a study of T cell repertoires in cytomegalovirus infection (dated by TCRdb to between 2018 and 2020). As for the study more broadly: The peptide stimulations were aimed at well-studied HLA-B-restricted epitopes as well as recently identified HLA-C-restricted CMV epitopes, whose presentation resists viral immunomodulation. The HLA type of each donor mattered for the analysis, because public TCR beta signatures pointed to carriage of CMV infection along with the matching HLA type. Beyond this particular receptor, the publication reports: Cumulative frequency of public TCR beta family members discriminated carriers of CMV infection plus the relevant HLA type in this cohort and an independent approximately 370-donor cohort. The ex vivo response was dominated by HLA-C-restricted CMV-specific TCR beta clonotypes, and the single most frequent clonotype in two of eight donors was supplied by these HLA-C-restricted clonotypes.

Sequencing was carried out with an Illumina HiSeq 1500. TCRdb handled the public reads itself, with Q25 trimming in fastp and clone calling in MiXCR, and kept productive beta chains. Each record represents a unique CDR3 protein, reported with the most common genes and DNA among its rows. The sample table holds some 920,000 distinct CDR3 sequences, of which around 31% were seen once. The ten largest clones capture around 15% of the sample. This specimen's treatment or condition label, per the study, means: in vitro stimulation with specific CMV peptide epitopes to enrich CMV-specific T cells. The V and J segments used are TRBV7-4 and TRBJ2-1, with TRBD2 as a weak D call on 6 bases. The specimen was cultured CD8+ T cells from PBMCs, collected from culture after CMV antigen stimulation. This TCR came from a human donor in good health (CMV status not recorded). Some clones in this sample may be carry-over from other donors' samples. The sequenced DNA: TGTGCCAGCAGCGCGGACTACTATGAGCAGTTCTTC. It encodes CASSADYYEQFF.